This entry features one T cell receptor beta chain sequence. The data were produced by immunoSEQ multiplex PCR, yet TCRdb's version contains in-frame clones alone and is incomplete. The sample holds a few hundred thousand clones, approximately 91% seen once. The entry originates in a study of blood T cell repertoires in COVID-19. Study as a whole: The United States, Italy and Spain provided the acute and convalescent COVID-19 samples. Sample material is recorded as cDNA or gDNA derived from T cells, B-cell-depleted T cells, or PBMCs.

V dropped 3 bases and J dropped 2; count of bases not matched to a gene: 6. Germline V gene data show CDR1 as LNHDA and CDR2 as SQIVND (reference sequence). The CDR3 loop spans 16 amino acids. The clonotype comes from a human donor in a cohort exposed to, infected with or recovered from COVID-19 (not recorded which). The donor label of this sample is uncertain. The sample comprised PBMCs or T cells enriched from blood (not recorded which). The chain couples TRBV19 to TRBJ1-1, with 10 nucleotides matching TRBD1. The CDR3: CASSIRQGAYNTEAFF. DNA of the CDR3: TGTGCCAGTAGTATCCGACAGGGGGCATACAACACTGAAGCTTTCTTT.